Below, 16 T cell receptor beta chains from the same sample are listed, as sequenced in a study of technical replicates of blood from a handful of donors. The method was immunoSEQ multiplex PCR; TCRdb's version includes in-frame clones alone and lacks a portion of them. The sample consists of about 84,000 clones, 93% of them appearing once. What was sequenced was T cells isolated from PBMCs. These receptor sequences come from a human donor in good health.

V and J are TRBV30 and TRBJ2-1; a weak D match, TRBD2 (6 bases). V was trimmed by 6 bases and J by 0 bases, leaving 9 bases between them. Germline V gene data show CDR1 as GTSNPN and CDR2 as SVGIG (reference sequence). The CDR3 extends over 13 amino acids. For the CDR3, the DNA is TGTGCCTGCGGGGGTAGCTCCTACAATGAGCAGTTCTTC. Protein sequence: CACGGSSYNEQFF.

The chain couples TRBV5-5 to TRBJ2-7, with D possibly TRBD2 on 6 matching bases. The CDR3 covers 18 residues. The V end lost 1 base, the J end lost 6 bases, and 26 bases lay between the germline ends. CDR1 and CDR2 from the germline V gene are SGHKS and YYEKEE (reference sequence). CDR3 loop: CASSLLLLGASVRGEQYF. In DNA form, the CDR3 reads TGTGCCAGCAGCTTGTTACTATTAGGAGCTAGCGTTCGAGGCGAGCAGTACTTC.

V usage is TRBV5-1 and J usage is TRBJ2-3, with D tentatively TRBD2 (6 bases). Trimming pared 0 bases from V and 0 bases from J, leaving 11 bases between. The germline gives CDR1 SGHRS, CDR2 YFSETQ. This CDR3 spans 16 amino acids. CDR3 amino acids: CASSLGEASSTDTQYF. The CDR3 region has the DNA TGCGCCAGCAGCTTGGGGGAGGCCTCTAGCACAGATACGCAGTATTTT.

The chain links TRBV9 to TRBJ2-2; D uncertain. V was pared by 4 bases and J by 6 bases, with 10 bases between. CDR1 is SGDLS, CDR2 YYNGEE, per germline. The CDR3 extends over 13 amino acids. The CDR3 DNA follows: TGTGCCAGCAGCCCCCGTCCCCCCGGGGAGCTGTTTTTT. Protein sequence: CASSPRPPGELFF.

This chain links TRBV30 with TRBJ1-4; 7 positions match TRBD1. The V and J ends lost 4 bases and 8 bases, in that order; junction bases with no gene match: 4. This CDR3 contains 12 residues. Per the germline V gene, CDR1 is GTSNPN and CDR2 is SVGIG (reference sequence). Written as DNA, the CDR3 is TGTGCCTGGAACAGGGGAACCGAAAAACTGTTTTTT. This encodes CAWNRGTEKLFF.

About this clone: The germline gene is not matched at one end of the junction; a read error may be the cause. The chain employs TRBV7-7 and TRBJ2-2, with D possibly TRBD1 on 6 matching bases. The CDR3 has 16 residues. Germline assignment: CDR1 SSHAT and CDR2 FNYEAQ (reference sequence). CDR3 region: CASSPDPGALAGELFF. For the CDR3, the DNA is TGTGCTAGCAGTCCTGACCCAGGGGCACTGGCCGGGGAGCTGTTTTTT.

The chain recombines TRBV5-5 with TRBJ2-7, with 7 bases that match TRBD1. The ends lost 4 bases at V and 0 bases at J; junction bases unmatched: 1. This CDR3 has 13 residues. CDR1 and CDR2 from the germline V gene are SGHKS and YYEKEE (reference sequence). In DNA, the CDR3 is TGTGCCAGCAGCCGGACAGGCTCCTACGAGCAGTACTTC. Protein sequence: CASSRTGSYEQYF.

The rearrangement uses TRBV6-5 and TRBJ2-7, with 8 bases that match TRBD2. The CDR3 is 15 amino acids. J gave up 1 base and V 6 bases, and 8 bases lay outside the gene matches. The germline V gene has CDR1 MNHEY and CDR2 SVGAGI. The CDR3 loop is CASSPRTSGSYEQYF. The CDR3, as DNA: TGTGCCAGCAGCCCTAGAACTAGCGGATCCTACGAGCAGTACTTC.

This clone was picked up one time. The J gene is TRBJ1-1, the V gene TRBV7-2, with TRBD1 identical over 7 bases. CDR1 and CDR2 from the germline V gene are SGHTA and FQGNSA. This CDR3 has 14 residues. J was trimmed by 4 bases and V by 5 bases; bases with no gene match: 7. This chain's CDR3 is CASSTQQGSTEAFF. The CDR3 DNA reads TGTGCCAGCAGCACCCAACAGGGGAGCACTGAAGCTTTCTTT.

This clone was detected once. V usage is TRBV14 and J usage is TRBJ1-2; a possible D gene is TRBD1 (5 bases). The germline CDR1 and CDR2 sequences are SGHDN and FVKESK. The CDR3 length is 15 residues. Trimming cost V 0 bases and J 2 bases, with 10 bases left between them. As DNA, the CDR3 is TGTGCCAGCAGCCAAGAGGCAGGGAAAAACTATGGCTACACCTTC. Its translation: CASSQEAGKNYGYTF.

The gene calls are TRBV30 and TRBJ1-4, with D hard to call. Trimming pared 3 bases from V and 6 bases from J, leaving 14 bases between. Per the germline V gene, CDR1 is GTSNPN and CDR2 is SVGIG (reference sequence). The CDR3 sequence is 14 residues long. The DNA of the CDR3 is TGTGCCTGGAGACGGTCCAAGATGTATGAAAAACTGTTTTTT. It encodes CAWRRSKMYEKLFF.

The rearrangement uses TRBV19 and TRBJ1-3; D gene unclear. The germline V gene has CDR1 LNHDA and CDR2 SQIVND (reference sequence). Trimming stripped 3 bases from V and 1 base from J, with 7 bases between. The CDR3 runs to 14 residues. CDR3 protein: CASSIGRSGNTIYF. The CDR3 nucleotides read TGTGCCAGTAGTATTGGCAGGTCTGGAAACACCATATATTTT.

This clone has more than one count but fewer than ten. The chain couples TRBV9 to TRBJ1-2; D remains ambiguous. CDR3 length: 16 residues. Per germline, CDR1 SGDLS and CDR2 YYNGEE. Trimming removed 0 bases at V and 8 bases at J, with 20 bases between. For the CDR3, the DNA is TGTGCCAGCAGCGTAGGCTCCCCGTGGAGTGGAGGGGGCTACACCTTC. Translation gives CASSVGSPWSGGGYTF. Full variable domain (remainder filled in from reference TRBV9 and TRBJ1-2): DSGVTQTPKHLITATGQRVTLRCSPRSGDLSVYWYQQSLDQGLQFLIQYYNGEERAKGNILERFSAQQFPDLHSELNLSSLELGDSALYFCASSVGSPWSGGGYTFGSGTRLTVV.

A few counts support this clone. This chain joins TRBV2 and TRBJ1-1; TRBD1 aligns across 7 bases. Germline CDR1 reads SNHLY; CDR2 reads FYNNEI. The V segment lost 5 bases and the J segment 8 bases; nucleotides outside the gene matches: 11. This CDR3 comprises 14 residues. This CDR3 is CASSLTGLEREAFF. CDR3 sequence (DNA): TGTGCCAGCAGTTTGACAGGGTTGGAGAGGGAAGCTTTCTTT.

This CDR3 reads CASSYLTGALYEQYF. The CDR3 DNA reads as TGTGCCAGCAGTTACCTCACAGGGGCTTTATACGAGCAGTACTTC. The chain uses TRBV6-6 and TRBJ2-7; 7 bases are a match to TRBD1. The junction had 8 bases not matched to a gene; V was cut back by 2 bases and J by 4 bases. The CDR3 spans 15 residues. Germline loops: CDR1 MNHNY, CDR2 SVGAGI (reference sequence).

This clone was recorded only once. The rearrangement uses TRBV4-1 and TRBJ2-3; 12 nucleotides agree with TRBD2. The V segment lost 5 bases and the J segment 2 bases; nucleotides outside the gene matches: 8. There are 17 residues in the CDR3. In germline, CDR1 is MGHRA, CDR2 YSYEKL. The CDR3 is CASSDEGLAGYTDTQYF. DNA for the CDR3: TGCGCCAGCAGCGATGAGGGACTAGCGGGTTACACAGATACGCAGTATTTT.